The present T cell receptor beta chain was sequenced within a study of blood T cell repertoires in COVID-19. Study background: Samples came from the United States, Italy and Spain, spanning acute and convalescent COVID-19. PBMCs, B-cell-depleted T cells, or T cells were the source of the cDNA or gDNA that made up the material.

The CDR3 sequence is 18 residues long. Germline V gene lookup returns CDR1 SGHTA and CDR2 FQGTGA. V lost 2 bases and J lost 2, with 18 bases in between. As processed by the authors: Amplification from reference gene primers served as the basis for estimated nucleated cell counts. Method: immunoSEQ multiplex PCR; TCRdb's copy keeps in-frame clones and lacks some. V and J calls and clone size are those listed in that table; D and trimming were worked out from the DNA. This table holds a few hundred thousand clones, around 86% found once. The clonotype originates from a man older than 75 with acute or convalescent COVID-19. The rearrangement links TRBV7-3 to TRBJ2-2, with a weak D call TRBD2 (5 bases). Source material: peripheral blood. The CDR3 loop is CASSLWPASGANTGELFF. In DNA, the CDR3 is TGTGCCAGCAGCTTATGGCCCGCGAGCGGAGCTAACACCGGGGAGCTGTTTTTT.